The subject of this entry is one T cell receptor beta chain. Here immunoSEQ multiplex PCR was the method, and the copy in TCRdb shows in-frame clones only, minus some. The repertoire holds hundreds of thousands of clones, approximately 94% seen once, with 0.5% to 0.65% in the top ten. The sample comes from a study of T cell responses to AZD1222 COVID-19 vaccine. This specimen consisted of peripheral blood, obtained 28 days after the second AZD1222 dose. This sequence originates from an adult who received the AZD1222 COVID-19 vaccine.

CDR3 in amino acids: CASSIGTAVNTEAFF. CDR3 coding DNA: TGTGCCAGTAGTATAGGGACAGCCGTGAACACTGAAGCTTTCTTT. The rearrangement links TRBV19 to TRBJ1-1, with D possibly TRBD1 on 6 matching bases. Germline-derived CDR1 and CDR2 are LNHDA and SQIVND (reference sequence). Trimming took 1 base from V and 0 from J, leaving 9 bases between them. The CDR3 has 15 amino acids.